These 12 T cell receptor beta chains share one sample of origin, sequenced in a study of cytomegalovirus exposure and HLA in healthy donors. Both 60 Vbeta primers and 13 Jbeta primers went into the PCR. The protocol was immunoSEQ multiplex PCR, while the TCRdb copy is restricted to in-frame clones and leaves out a portion. The sample totals some 53,000 clones. Sequenced material: PBMCs. These receptors all stem from a woman aged 55-70 years in good health and CMV-seropositive.

CDR3 amino acids: CASREEGPGNQPQHF. CDR3 nucleotides: TGTGCCAGCAGAGAGGAGGGGCCGGGTAATCAGCCCCAGCATTTT. The genes are TRBV27 and TRBJ1-5; D is perhaps TRBD1 (5 bases). V was clipped by 6 bases and J by 4 bases, with 16 bases between them. CDR1 is MNHEY and CDR2 is SMNVEV in the germline V gene (reference sequence). CDR3 size: 15 residues.

The chain is built from TRBV9 and TRBJ2-1; 11 nucleotides match TRBD2. Germline-derived CDR1 and CDR2 are SGDLS and YYNGEE. The CDR3 extends over 21 amino acids. Unmatched junction bases numbered 18, after V lost 4 bases and J lost 0 bases. DNA of the CDR3: TGTGCCAGCAGCATCCGGGGGACTAGCGGATCCCTTCAGAGCTCCTACAATGAGCAGTTCTTC. Amino acids: CASSIRGTSGSLQSSYNEQFF. The full variable domain, completed using reference TRBV9 and TRBJ2-1, is DSGVTQTPKHLITATGQRVTLRCSPRSGDLSVYWYQQSLDQGLQFLIQYYNGEERAKGNILERFSAQQFPDLHSELNLSSLELGDSALYFCASSIRGTSGSLQSSYNEQFFGPGTRLTVL.

The chain links TRBV5-1 to TRBJ1-6; 9 bases fit TRBD1. CDR1 and CDR2 from the germline V gene are SGHRS and YFSETQ. CDR3 length: 15 amino acids. Losses at the gene ends were 0 bases for V and 9 bases for J; bases not matched to a gene: 4. The CDR3 sequence: CASSLEGQGASPLHF. The CDR3 DNA is TGCGCCAGCAGCTTGGAGGGACAGGGTGCTTCACCCCTCCACTTT.

The gene calls are TRBV6-5 and TRBJ2-7, with a possible D match to TRBD1 (6 bases). Germline lookup yields CDR1 MNHEY and CDR2 SVGAGI. The CDR3 extends over 14 amino acids. Trimming left V 11 bases short and J 2 bases short, with 19 bases between. CDR3 DNA sequence: TGTGCCGCCCACCGGGACACAACTCCCTACGAGCAGTACTTC. Translation: CAAHRDTTPYEQYF.

This sequence joins TRBV6-1 and TRBJ2-2; TRBD1 might be the D (6 bases). This CDR3 comprises 16 residues. Trimming left V 2 bases short and J 5 bases short, with 15 bases between. From germline, CDR1 is MNHNS and CDR2 SASEGT. The CDR3 reads CASSENPGVATGELFF. DNA for the CDR3: TGTGCCAGCAGTGAAAATCCAGGGGTCGCAACCGGGGAGCTGTTTTTT.

This chain joins TRBV28 and TRBJ2-7; a weak D match, TRBD1 (6 bases). The CDR3 sequence is 13 residues long. Germline V gene sequence: CDR1 MDHEN, CDR2 SYDVKM. V lost 4 bases to trimming and J lost 2 bases, with 9 bases between them. This CDR3 reads CASSSQGAYEQYF. The DNA for the CDR3 is TGTGCCAGCAGTTCACAGGGCGCCTACGAGCAGTACTTC. Combining the CDR3 with reference TRBV28 and TRBJ2-7 gives the whole variable domain DVKVTQSSRYLVKRTGEKVFLECVQDMDHENMFWYRQDPGLGLRLIYFSYDVKMKEKGDIPEGYSVSREKKERFSLILESASTNQTSMYLCASSSQGAYEQYFGPGTRLTVT.

This chain connects TRBV6-1 to TRBJ1-4; D unresolved. Per the germline V gene, CDR1 is MNHNS and CDR2 is SASEGT. CDR3 length equals 13 residues. Deletions cut 8 bases from V and 8 bases from J, with 15 bases between. The CDR3 reads CASWPGGVEKLFF. CDR3 in DNA: TGTGCCAGCTGGCCGGGAGGTGTGGAAAAACTGTTTTTT.

The V call is TRBV6-5, the J call TRBJ2-7; TRBD1 agrees at 8 bases. Trimming removed 2 bases from V and 2 bases from J; junction bases left unmatched: 2. Germline V lookup: CDR1 MNHEY, CDR2 SVGAGI. This CDR3 comprises 14 residues. CDR3 in DNA: TGTGCCAGCAGTTACGCGACAGGGGCCTACGAGCAGTACTTC. Translated: CASSYATGAYEQYF.

This sequence joins TRBV27 and TRBJ2-7; D ambiguous. Between the trimmed V and J ends, which lost 5 bases and 0 bases, there was a span of 5 bases. This CDR3 contains 12 residues. Germline V CDR1 and CDR2: MNHEY, SMNVEV (reference sequence). The CDR3 nucleotides are TGTGCCAGCAGTCCCAACTCCTACGAGCAGTACTTC. This sequence encodes CASSPNSYEQYF.

This chain joins TRBV29-1 and TRBJ1-1, with D uncertain. The CDR3 consists of 12 residues. V lost 7 bases and J 1 base, leaving 10 bases between the germline ends. Germline-derived CDR1 and CDR2 are SQVTM and ANQGSEA. The CDR3 coding sequence is TGCAGCGCTGGCTCACCGAACACTGAAGCTTTCTTT. Translation gives CSAGSPNTEAFF.

V usage is TRBV19 and J usage is TRBJ1-6; D uncertain. V lost 4 bases and J lost 6, with 10 bases in between. This CDR3 has 14 amino acids. Germline loops: CDR1 LNHDA, CDR2 SQIVND (reference sequence). CDR3 in amino acids: CASSRREVNSPLHF. The CDR3 DNA is TGTGCCAGTAGTAGACGGGAGGTTAATTCACCCCTCCACTTT. The variable domain in full, with the rest retrieved from reference TRBV19 and TRBJ1-6, is DGGITQSPKYLFRKEGQNVTLSCEQNLNHDAMYWYRQDPGQGLRLIYYSQIVNDFQKGDIAEGYSVSREKKESFPLTVTSAQKNPTAFYLCASSRREVNSPLHFGNGTRLTVT.

The chain carries TRBV7-2 and TRBJ1-1; TRBD1 is a possible D gene (5 bases). From germline, CDR1 is SGHTA and CDR2 FQGNSA. V gave up 5 bases and J gave up 0 bases, with 10 bases separating them. The CDR3 sequence is 14 residues long. This CDR3 reads CASSDRRMNTEAFF. CDR3 DNA: TGTGCCAGCAGCGACAGAAGGATGAACACTGAAGCTTTCTTT.